These 8 T cell receptor beta chains share one sample of origin, sequenced in a study of early stage breast cancer tumors. Some clones are missing from TCRdb's copy, which holds only in-frame ones; the method was immunoSEQ multiplex PCR. Among tens of thousands of clones listed, around four fifths were seen once. Material: blood. The source of these receptors is a person in their 60s with breast cancer.

This clone came up a few times. The V call is TRBV6-1, the J call TRBJ1-5; D is uncertain. The CDR3 is 14 residues long. Trimming cost V 1 base and J 4 bases, with 8 bases left between them. Germline CDR1 MNHNS, CDR2 SASEGT. DNA for the CDR3: TGTGCCAGCAGTGAAGGCAACGGGAATCAGCCCCAGCATTTT. As protein: CASSEGNGNQPQHF.

The chain is built from TRBV7-9 and TRBJ2-5; TRBD1 agrees at 8 bases. The CDR3 consists of 15 residues. The germline V gene encodes CDR1 SEHNR and CDR2 FQNEAQ (reference sequence). The V segment lost 1 base and the J segment 1 base; nucleotides outside the gene matches: 2. The CDR3 sequence: CASSLDRGFQETQYF. CDR3 nucleotides: TGTGCCAGCAGCTTAGACAGGGGGTTCCAAGAGACCCAGTACTTC.

This rearrangement joins TRBV5-1 to TRBJ2-2; TRBD2 might be the D (5 bases). Germline CDR1 and CDR2: SGHRS and YFSETQ. V was cut by 3 bases and J by 6 bases, with 15 bases left in between. The length of the CDR3 is 15 residues. In nucleotides, the CDR3 is TGCGCCAGCAGCTCTCTCGCGGAGCGGTCCGGGGAGCTGTTTTTT. Translated: CASSSLAERSGELFF.

This chain joins TRBV29-1 and TRBJ2-1; D is possibly TRBD2 (6 bases). Germline lookup yields CDR1 SQVTM and CDR2 ANQGSEA. V was cut by 4 bases and J by 12 bases, with 19 bases left in between. CDR3 length equals 13 residues. The CDR3 DNA is TGCAGCGTTGCCCCGGGAGTAGATTCAGGGCAGTTCTTC. It translates to CSVAPGVDSGQFF.

The rearrangement uses TRBV5-1 and TRBJ2-3; TRBD2 matches at 8 bases. The ends lost 0 bases at V and 0 bases at J; junction bases unmatched: 3. Per germline, CDR1 SGHRS and CDR2 YFSETQ. The CDR3 runs to 16 residues. The CDR3 DNA follows: TGCGCCAGCAGCTTGGGTAGCGGGACTAGCACAGATACGCAGTATTTT. It translates to CASSLGSGTSTDTQYF.

The chain recombines TRBV6-5 with TRBJ2-1; 9 bases match TRBD1. The CDR3 is 15 residues long. Germline CDR1 reads MNHEY; CDR2 reads SVGAGI. Trimming cost V 6 bases and J 4 bases; bases outside gene matches: 7. CDR3 loop: CASRWDRASYNEQFF. DNA for the CDR3: TGTGCCAGCAGATGGGACAGGGCGTCTTACAATGAGCAGTTCTTC.

The J gene is TRBJ1-4, the V gene TRBV4-2; D is undetermined. CDR3 length: 12 amino acids. The germline gives CDR1 LGHNA, CDR2 YNFKEQ. The V gene lost 4 bases and the J gene lost 5 bases, with 5 bases spanning the gap. The CDR3 loop reads CASSPQNEKLFF. The CDR3 DNA sequence: TGTGCCAGCAGCCCACAAAATGAAAAACTGTTTTTT.

This clone was observed once. The chain combines TRBV18 with TRBJ2-7; 12 positions match TRBD2. The CDR3 spans 16 residues. Germline V lookup: CDR1 KGHSH, CDR2 LQKENI. V lost 4 bases and J lost 1; bases outside the gene matches: 5. DNA for the CDR3: TGTGCCAGCTCACTTGCTAGCGGGGGGGCATCCTACGAGCAGTACTTC. Encoded protein: CASSLASGGASYEQYF.